This TCR beta chain is drawn from a study of blood T cell repertoires in COVID-19. Study-wide context: Specimens from acute and convalescent COVID-19 originated in the United States, Italy and Spain. T cells, B-cell-depleted T cells, or PBMCs supplied cDNA or gDNA.

As handled by the study authors: Researchers report that nucleated cell counts were estimated from reference gene primer amplification. Measured with immunoSEQ multiplex PCR; TCRdb has only the in-frame clones, and not every one. Clonal size and the V and J genes are those of that table, whereas D and trimming came from the DNA. Among roughly 80,000 clones, around 90% were seen once, and the ten largest hold 5.8%. The CDR3 contains 14 residues. Trimming took 1 base from V and 4 from J, leaving 11 bases between them. Germline CDR1 reads GTSNPN; CDR2 reads SVGIG (reference sequence). This clonotype originated in a man aged 50 or older with active COVID-19. The chain recombines TRBV30 with TRBJ1-3; D is uncertain. The sample taken for sequencing was peripheral blood. The CDR3 protein is CAWSGANLGNTIYF. CDR3 nucleotides: TGTGCCTGGAGTGGGGCGAATCTCGGAAACACCATATATTTT.